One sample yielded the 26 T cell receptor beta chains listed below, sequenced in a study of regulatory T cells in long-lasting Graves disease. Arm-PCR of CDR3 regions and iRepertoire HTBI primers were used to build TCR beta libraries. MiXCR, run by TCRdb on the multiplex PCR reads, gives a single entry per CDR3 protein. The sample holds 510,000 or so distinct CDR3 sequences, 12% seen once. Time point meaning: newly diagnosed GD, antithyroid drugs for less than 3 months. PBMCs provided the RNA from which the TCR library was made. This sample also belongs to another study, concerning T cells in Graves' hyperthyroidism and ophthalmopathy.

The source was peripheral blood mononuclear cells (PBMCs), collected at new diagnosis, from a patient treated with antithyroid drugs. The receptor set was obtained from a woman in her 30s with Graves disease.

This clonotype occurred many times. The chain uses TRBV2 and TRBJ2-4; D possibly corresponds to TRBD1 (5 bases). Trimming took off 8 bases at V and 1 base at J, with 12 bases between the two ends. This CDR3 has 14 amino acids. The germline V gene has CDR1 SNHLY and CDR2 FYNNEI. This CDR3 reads CASGKRQAKNIQYF. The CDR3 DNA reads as TGTGCCAGCGGGAAGAGACAGGCCAAAAACATTCAGTACTTC.

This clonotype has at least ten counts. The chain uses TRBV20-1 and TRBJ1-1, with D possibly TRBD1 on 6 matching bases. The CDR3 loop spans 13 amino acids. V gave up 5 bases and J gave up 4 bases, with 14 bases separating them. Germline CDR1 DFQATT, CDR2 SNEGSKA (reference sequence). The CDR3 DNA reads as TGCAGTGCTGCCGGCGGAGGGGGCACTGAAGCTTTCTTT. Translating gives CSAAGGGGTEAFF.

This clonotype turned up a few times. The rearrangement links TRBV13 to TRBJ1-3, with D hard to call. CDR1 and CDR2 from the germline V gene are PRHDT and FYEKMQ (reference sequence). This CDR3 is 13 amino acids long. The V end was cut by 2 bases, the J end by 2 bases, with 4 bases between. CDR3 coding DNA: TGTGCCAGCAGCTTAAGGGCTGGAAACACCATATATTTT. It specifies CASSLRAGNTIYF.

CDR3: CASSLDKIGPYEQYV. In DNA, the CDR3 is TGTGCCAGCAGCCTCGACAAGATAGGACCCTACGAGCAGTACGTC. This sequence joins TRBV7-9 and TRBJ2-7, with D unclear. Germline V CDR1 and CDR2: SEHNR, FQNEAQ (reference sequence). This CDR3 has 15 amino acids. V was shortened by 5 bases and J by 2 bases, with 16 bases between the two germline ends.

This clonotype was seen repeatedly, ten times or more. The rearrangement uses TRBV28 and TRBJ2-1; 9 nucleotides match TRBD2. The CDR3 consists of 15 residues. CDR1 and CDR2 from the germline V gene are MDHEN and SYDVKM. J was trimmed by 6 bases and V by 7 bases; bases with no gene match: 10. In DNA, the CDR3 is TGTGCCAGCAAAACTTTGCGGGAGGGCCGCAATGAGCAGTTCTTC. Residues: CASKTLREGRNEQFF.

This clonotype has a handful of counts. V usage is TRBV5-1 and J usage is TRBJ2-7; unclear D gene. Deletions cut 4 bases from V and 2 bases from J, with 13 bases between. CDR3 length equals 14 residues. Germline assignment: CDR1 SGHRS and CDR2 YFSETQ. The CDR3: CASSPQTGPYEQYF. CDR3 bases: TGCGCCAGCAGCCCGCAGACGGGTCCCTACGAGCAGTACTTC.

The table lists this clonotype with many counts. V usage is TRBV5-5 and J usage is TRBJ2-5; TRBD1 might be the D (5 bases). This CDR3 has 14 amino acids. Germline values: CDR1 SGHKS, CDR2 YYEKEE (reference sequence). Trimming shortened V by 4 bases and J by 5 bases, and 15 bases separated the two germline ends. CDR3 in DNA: TGTGCCAGCAGCGTGGACATCGCTAGGGAGACCCAGTACTTC. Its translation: CASSVDIARETQYF. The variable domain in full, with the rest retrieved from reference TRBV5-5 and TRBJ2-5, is DAGVTQSPTHLIKTRGQQVTLRCSPISGHKSVSWYQQVLGQGPQFIFQYYEKEERGRGNFPDRFSARQFPNYSSELNVNALLLGDSALYLCASSVDIARETQYFGPGTRLLVL.

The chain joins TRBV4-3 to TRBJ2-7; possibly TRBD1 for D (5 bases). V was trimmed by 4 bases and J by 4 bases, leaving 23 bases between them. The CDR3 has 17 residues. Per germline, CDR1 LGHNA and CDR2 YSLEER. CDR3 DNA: TGCGCCAGCAGCCTCAAGGTGGGGCCAAGACCATATTACGAGCAGTACTTC. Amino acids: CASSLKVGPRPYYEQYF.

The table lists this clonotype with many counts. CDR3 residues: CASSEFEGDFYNEQFF. The DNA of the CDR3 is TGTGCCAGCAGTGAATTCGAGGGAGATTTCTACAATGAGCAGTTCTTC. The rearrangement links TRBV25-1 to TRBJ2-1, with D possibly being TRBD2 (5 bases). Between the trimmed V and J ends, which lost 1 base and 3 bases, there was a span of 13 bases. Germline V gene lookup returns CDR1 MGHDK and CDR2 SYGVNS. The CDR3 is made up of 16 amino acids. Full variable domain (outside the CDR3, taken from reference TRBV25-1 and TRBJ2-1): EADIYQTPRYLVIGTGKKITLECSQTMGHDKMYWYQQDPGMELHLIHYSYGVNSTEKGDLSSESTVSRIRTEHFPLTLESARPSHTSQYLCASSEFEGDFYNEQFFGPGTRLTVL.

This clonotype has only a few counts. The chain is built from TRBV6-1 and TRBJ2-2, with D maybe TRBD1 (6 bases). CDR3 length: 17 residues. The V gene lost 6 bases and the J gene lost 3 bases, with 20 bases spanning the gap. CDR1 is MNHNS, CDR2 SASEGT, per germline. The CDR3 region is CASRLGTNSVDTGELFF. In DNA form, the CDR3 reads TGTGCCAGCAGACTCGGGACAAACAGTGTGGACACCGGGGAGCTGTTTTTT.

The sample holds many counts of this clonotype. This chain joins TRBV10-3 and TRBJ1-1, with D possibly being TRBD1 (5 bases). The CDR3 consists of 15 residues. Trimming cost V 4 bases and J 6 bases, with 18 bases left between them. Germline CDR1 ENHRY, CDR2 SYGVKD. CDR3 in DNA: TGTGCCATCAGTGGGGGCGACATTGATCAGCCTGAAGCTTTCTTT. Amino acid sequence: CAISGGDIDQPEAFF.

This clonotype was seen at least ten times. This CDR3 reads CSATHRRGNQPQHF. CDR3 nucleotide sequence: TGCAGTGCAACGCATCGGAGGGGTAATCAGCCCCAGCATTTT. The gene calls are TRBV20-1 and TRBJ1-5; D may be TRBD1 (5 bases). V was shortened by 6 bases and J by 4 bases, with 16 bases between the two germline ends. This CDR3 comprises 14 residues. The germline V gene encodes CDR1 DFQATT and CDR2 SNEGSKA (reference sequence).

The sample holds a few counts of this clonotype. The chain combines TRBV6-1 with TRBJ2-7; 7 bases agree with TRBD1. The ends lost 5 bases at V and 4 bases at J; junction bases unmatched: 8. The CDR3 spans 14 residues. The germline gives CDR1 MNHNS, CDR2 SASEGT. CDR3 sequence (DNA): TGTGCCAGCAGTCGACAGGGTATGGGATACGAGCAGTACTTC. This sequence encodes CASSRQGMGYEQYF.

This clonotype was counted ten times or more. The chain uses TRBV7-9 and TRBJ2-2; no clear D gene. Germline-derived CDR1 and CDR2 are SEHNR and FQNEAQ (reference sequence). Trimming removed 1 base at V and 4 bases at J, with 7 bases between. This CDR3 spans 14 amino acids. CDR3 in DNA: TGTGCCAGCAGCTTAGTAGCTTCCACCGGGGAGCTGTTTTTT. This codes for CASSLVASTGELFF.

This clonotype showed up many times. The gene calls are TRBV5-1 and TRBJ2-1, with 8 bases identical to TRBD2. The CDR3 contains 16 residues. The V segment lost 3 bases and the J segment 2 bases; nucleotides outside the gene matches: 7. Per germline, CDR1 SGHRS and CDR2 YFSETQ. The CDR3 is CASSSLREGPYNEQFF. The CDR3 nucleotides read TGCGCCAGCAGCTCCCTCCGGGAGGGCCCCTACAATGAGCAGTTCTTC.

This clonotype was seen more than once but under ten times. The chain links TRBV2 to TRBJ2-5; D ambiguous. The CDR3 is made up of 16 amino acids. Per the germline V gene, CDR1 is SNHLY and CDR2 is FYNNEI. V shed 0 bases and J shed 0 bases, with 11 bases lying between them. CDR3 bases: TGTGCCAGCAGTGAAGCACCATACAGCCACCAAGAGACCCAGTACTTC. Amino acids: CASSEAPYSHQETQYF.

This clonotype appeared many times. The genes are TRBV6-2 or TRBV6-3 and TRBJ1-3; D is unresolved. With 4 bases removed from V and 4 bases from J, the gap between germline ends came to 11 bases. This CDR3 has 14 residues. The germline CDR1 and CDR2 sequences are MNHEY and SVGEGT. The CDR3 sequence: CASSSTVRGNTIYF. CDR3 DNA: TGTGCCAGCAGTTCGACTGTGAGGGGAAACACCATATATTTT.

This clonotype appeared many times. The CDR3 coding sequence is TGTGCCAGCAGCACCGGACGTACGAATCAGCCCCAGCATTTT. Protein sequence: CASSTGRTNQPQHF. The rearrangement uses TRBV7-9 and TRBJ1-5; D ambiguous. Deletions cut 5 bases from V and 4 bases from J, with 12 bases between. Germline V gives CDR1 SEHNR, CDR2 FQNEAQ (reference sequence). The length of the CDR3 is 14 residues.

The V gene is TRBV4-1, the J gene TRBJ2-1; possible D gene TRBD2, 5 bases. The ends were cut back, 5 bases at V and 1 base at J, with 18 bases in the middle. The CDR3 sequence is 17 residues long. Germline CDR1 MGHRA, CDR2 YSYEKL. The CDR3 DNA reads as TGCGCCAGCAGCTCCTGGAGCGGAACCCTGTCCTACAATGAGCAGTTCTTC. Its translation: CASSSWSGTLSYNEQFF.

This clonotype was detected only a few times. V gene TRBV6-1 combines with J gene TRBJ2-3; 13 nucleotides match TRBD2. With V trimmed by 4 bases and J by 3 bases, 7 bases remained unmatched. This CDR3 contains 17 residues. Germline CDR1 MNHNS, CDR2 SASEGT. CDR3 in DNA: TGTGCCAGCAGTGGGACCTGGACTAGCGGGAGAACAGATACGCAGTATTTT. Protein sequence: CASSGTWTSGRTDTQYF.

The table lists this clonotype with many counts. CDR3 nucleotide sequence: TGTGCCAGCAGTGGGACAGCGAGGAACACTGAAGCTTTCTTT. Its protein is CASSGTARNTEAFF. The chain couples TRBV6-1 to TRBJ1-1, with a tentative D call TRBD1 (6 bases). Trimming left V 4 bases short and J 1 base short, with 10 bases between. CDR3 length: 14 amino acids. From germline, CDR1 is MNHNS and CDR2 SASEGT.

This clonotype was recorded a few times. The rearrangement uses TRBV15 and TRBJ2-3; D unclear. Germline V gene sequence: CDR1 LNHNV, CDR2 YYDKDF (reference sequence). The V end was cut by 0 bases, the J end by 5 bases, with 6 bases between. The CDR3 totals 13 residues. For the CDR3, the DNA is TGTGCCACCAGCAGAGATCGGGTAGATACGCAGTATTTT. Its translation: CATSRDRVDTQYF.

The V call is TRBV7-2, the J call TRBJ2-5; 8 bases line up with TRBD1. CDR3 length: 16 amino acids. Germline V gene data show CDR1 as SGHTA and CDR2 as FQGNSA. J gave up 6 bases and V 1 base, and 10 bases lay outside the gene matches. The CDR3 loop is CASSLVGAGGGQTQYF. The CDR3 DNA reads TGTGCCAGCAGCTTAGTAGGGGCAGGGGGCGGACAGACCCAGTACTTC.

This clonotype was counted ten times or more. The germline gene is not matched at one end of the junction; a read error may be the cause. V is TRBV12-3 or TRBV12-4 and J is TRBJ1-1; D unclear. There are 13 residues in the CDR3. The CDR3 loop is CASTAAVNTEALF. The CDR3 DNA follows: TGTGCCAGCACCGCCGCGGTGAACACTGAAGCTCTCTTT.

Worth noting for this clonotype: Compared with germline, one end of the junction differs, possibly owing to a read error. The CDR3 coding sequence is TGCAGTGCAAGAGAGATTCTAGCGGGAGTCTCCCACGAGCAGTACTTC. Protein sequence: CSAREILAGVSHEQYF. V gene TRBV20-1 combines with J gene TRBJ2-7; the match to TRBD2 covers 10 bases. The CDR3 has 16 amino acids. The germline V gene has CDR1 DFQATT and CDR2 SNEGSKA (reference sequence).

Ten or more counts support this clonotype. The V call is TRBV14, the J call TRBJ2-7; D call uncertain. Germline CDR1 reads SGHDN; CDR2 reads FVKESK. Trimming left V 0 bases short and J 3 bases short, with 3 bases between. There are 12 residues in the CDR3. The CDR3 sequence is CASSQDLYEQYF. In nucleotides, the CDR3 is TGTGCCAGCAGCCAAGACCTCTACGAGCAGTACTTC. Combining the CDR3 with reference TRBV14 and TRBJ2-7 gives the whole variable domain EAGVTQFPSHSVIEKGQTVTLRCDPISGHDNLYWYRRVMGKEIKFLLHFVKESKQDESGMPNNRFLAERTGGTYSTLKVQPAELEDSGVYFCASSQDLYEQYFGPGTRLTVT.